These 14 T cell receptor beta chains were all obtained from the same sample, sequenced in a study of blood T cell repertoires in COVID-19. The repertoire was sequenced with immunoSEQ multiplex PCR; TCRdb's copy has only in-frame clones and lacks some. The sample contains some 240,000 clones, approximately 88% of which appear only once. The sequenced sample was PBMCs or T cells enriched from blood (not recorded which). These receptors all come from a woman aged 40 to 49 who had been exposed to COVID-19.

On this clone: The same CDR3 arises from other DNA sequences in this sample as well. The V call is TRBV12-3 or TRBV12-4, the J call TRBJ2-5; no clear D. V was trimmed by 3 bases and J by 5 bases, leaving 4 bases between them. The CDR3 consists of 11 residues. CDR3 protein: CASSFGETQYF. CDR3 bases: TGTGCCAGCAGTTTCGGTGAGACCCAGTACTTC.

The chain combines TRBV6-4 with TRBJ1-1; D may be TRBD1 (6 bases). Germline V gene data show CDR1 as MRHNA and CDR2 as SNTAGT. The CDR3 extends over 16 amino acids. Trimming pared 6 bases from V and 0 bases from J, leaving 17 bases between. The CDR3: CASRTGKPFMNTEAFF. Written as DNA, the CDR3 is TGTGCCAGCAGGACAGGAAAACCGTTCATGAACACTGAAGCTTTCTTT.

This clone was detected only a few times. For the CDR3, the DNA is TGCAGCGTTGCGGTGACAGGGGGCCGGCGCAATGAGCAGTTCTTC. Translation gives CSVAVTGGRRNEQFF. The J gene is TRBJ2-1, the V gene TRBV29-1, with TRBD1 matching over 10 bases. CDR1 is SQVTM, CDR2 ANQGSEA, per germline. Germline trimming cut 4 bases from V and 6 bases from J; bases unmatched to any gene: 9. The CDR3 length is 15 residues.

The chain combines TRBV25-1 with TRBJ1-2; D uncertain. Deletions cut 5 bases from V and 1 base from J, with 5 bases between. Germline CDR1 is MGHDK and CDR2 is SYGVNS. This CDR3 comprises 12 residues. The DNA of the CDR3 is TGTGCCAGCAGTCGGAGTAACTATGGCTACACCTTC. It yields the protein CASSRSNYGYTF.

The chain combines TRBV4-1 with TRBJ2-1; 9 bases match TRBD2. The germline V gene encodes CDR1 MGHRA and CDR2 YSYEKL. The CDR3 sequence is 14 residues long. Germline trimming cut 2 bases from V and 7 bases from J; bases unmatched to any gene: 3. CDR3: CASSQFTSGNEQFF. CDR3 nucleotides: TGCGCCAGCAGCCAATTTACTAGCGGGAATGAGCAGTTCTTC.

This rearrangement joins TRBV2 to TRBJ1-5; D perhaps matches TRBD1 (5 bases). The CDR3 length is 14 residues. The V gene lost 4 bases and the J gene lost 6 bases, with 13 bases spanning the gap. Germline values: CDR1 SNHLY, CDR2 FYNNEI. The CDR3 DNA reads as TGTGCCAGCAGTGTTACAGCGGGGGGTCAGCCCCAGCATTTT. This sequence encodes CASSVTAGGQPQHF.

The chain is built from TRBV3-1 (or the pseudogene TRBV3-2) and TRBJ2-7; D may be TRBD2 (6 bases). CDR1 and CDR2 from the germline V gene are LGHDT and YNNKEL (reference sequence). The V end lost 1 base, the J end lost 12 bases, and 13 bases lay between the germline ends. The CDR3 runs 12 residues. The CDR3 protein is CASSQGGLQWYF. The CDR3 DNA follows: TGTGCCAGCAGCCAAGGGGGACTCCAATGGTACTTC.

With regard to this clone: Sequence at one end of the junction differs from germline and may be a read error. The chain is built from TRBV30 and TRBJ1-2, with TRBD1 as a possible D gene (5 bases). The germline CDR1 and CDR2 sequences are GTSNPN and SVGIG (reference sequence). This CDR3 region has 14 residues. As DNA, the CDR3 is TGTGCTTGGATTTCCGGGGGAGTCTACGGTGGCTACACCTTC. It is translated as CAWISGGVYGGYTF.

This chain links TRBV7-8 with TRBJ1-5; D remains ambiguous. Per germline, CDR1 SGHVS and CDR2 FQNEAQ. This CDR3 comprises 15 residues. The V and J ends lost 5 bases and 2 bases respectively, with 13 bases between them. The CDR3 region is CASSLDQEGNQPQHF. The CDR3 DNA reads TGTGCCAGCAGCCTAGACCAGGAGGGCAATCAGCCCCAGCATTTT.

The chain is built from TRBV28 and TRBJ2-1, with D possibly matching TRBD1 (5 bases). Between the trimmed V and J ends, which lost 5 bases and 7 bases, there was a span of 9 bases. CDR1 is MDHEN and CDR2 is SYDVKM in the germline V gene. The CDR3 spans 12 residues. Written as DNA, the CDR3 is TGTGCCAGCAGTATACAGGTGAATGAGCAGTTCTTC. Translation gives CASSIQVNEQFF.

This rearrangement joins TRBV6-2 or TRBV6-3 to TRBJ2-7, with 7 bases aligning to TRBD2. CDR1 and CDR2 (germline): MNHEY, SVGEGT. The length of the CDR3 is 15 residues. The V and J ends lost 4 bases and 7 bases, in that order; junction bases with no gene match: 13. CDR3 residues: CASSWAVNSGGEQYV. The CDR3 DNA follows: TGTGCCAGCAGTTGGGCAGTCAACTCCGGGGGGGAGCAGTACGTC.

In the case of this clone: The junction does not match germline at one end; this may be a read error. The chain joins TRBV5-1 to TRBJ2-1; 12 bases are a match to TRBD2. The CDR3 consists of 16 residues. Germline lookup yields CDR1 SGHRS and CDR2 YFSETQ. CDR3 protein: CASSWGLAGSYNEQFF. As DNA, the CDR3 is TGTGCCAGCAGCTGGGGACTAGCGGGCTCCTACAATGAGCAGTTCTTC. Together with reference TRBV5-1 and TRBJ2-1, the CDR3 gives the full variable domain: KAGVTQTPRYLIKTRGQQVTLSCSPISGHRSVSWYQQTPGQGLQFLFEYFSETQRNKGNFPGRFSGRQFSNSRSEMNVSTLELGDSALYLCASSWGLAGSYNEQFFGPGTRLTVL.

This clone appeared a few times. The chain has TRBV5-4 and TRBJ2-7; D is perhaps TRBD1 (6 bases). This CDR3 contains 13 residues. Trimming left V 2 bases short and J 4 bases short, with 10 bases between. The germline CDR1 and CDR2 sequences are SGHNT and YYREEE (reference sequence). CDR3 nucleotide sequence: TGTGCCAGCAGCTTAACAGGGAATTACGAGCAGTACTTC. This encodes CASSLTGNYEQYF.

J is TRBJ1-1 and V is TRBV15, with unresolved D. CDR1 is LNHNV, CDR2 YYDKDF, per germline (reference sequence). The germline V and J ends were trimmed by 8 bases and 0 bases, with 10 bases remaining between them. This CDR3 region has 13 residues. The CDR3 loop reads CATAGRLNTEAFF. The CDR3 bases are TGTGCCACCGCTGGGAGACTGAACACTGAAGCTTTCTTT. Supplemented by reference TRBV15 and TRBJ1-1, the full variable domain reads DAMVIQNPRYQVTQFGKPVTLSCSQTLNHNVMYWYQQKSSQAPKLLFHYYDKDFNNEADTPDNFQSRRPNTSFCFLDIRSPGLGDTAMYLCATAGRLNTEAFFGQGTRLTVV.